This T cell receptor beta chain is drawn from a study of CD8 T cells in Susac syndrome. Study results and limitations: Only a relatively small number of individuals were included in the TCR sequencing and HLA analysis.

RNA in amounts of roughly 0.5 to 1 ug was reverse transcribed with random hexamers. It was immunoSEQ multiplex PCR that amplified TCR beta CDR3 across 54 Vbeta and 13 Jbeta. TCRdb ran MiXCR on the immunoSEQ multiplex PCR reads and lists one entry per CDR3 protein. This table has approximately 230,000 distinct CDR3 sequences, around 93% appearing once. Turning to this clonotype: Its antigen is currently unknown.

The CDR3 length is 13 residues. Germline V gene data show CDR1 as LGHDT and CDR2 as YNNKEL (reference sequence). V lost 3 bases, J lost 4 bases, and 10 bases lay in between. From blood CD8+ and CD4+ T cells, the TCR beta chain was sequenced. Negative isolation was used for CD8+ and CD4+ T cells, and FACS enrichment was applied to TEMRA cells. This chain uses TRBV3-1 with TRBJ2-7; the D gene is possibly TRBD1 (6 bases). The receptor's source is a human donor with multiple sclerosis. Sequencing was performed on CD4+ T cells from PBMCs. CDR3 loop: CASSQAGVYEQYF. The CDR3, as DNA: TGTGCCAGCAGCCAGGCAGGGGTATACGAGCAGTACTTC.